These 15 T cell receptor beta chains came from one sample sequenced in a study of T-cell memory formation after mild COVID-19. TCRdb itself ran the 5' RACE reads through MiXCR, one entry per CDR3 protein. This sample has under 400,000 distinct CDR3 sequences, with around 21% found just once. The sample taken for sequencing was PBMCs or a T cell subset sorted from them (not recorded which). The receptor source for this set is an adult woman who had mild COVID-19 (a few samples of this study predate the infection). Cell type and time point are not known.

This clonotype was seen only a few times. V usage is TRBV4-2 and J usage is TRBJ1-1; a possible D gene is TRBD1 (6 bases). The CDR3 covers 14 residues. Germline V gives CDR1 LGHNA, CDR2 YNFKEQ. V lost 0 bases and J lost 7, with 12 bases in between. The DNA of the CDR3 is TGTGCCAGCAGCCAAGACTTAGGGGGGATTGAAGCTTTCTTT. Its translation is CASSQDLGGIEAFF.

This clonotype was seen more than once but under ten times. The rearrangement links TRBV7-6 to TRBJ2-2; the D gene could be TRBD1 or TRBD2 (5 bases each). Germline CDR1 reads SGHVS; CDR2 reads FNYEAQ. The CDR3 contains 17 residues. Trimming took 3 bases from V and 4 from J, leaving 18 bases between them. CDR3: CASSFRGAGSSTGELFF. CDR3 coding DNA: TGTGCCAGCAGCTTTCGGGGTGCAGGGTCGAGCACCGGGGAGCTGTTTTTT.

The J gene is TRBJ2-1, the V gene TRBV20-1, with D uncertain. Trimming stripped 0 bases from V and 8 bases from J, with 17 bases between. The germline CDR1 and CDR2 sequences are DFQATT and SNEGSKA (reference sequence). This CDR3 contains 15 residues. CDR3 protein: CSARDPGMNGYEQFF. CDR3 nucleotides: TGCAGTGCTAGAGATCCAGGAATGAATGGATATGAGCAGTTCTTC.

CDR3 sequence (DNA): TGTGCCATTCAACAGGGGGCCACAGATACGCAGTATTTT. Translated: CAIQQGATDTQYF. The V gene is TRBV10-3, the J gene TRBJ2-3; TRBD1 matches at 9 bases. Unmatched junction bases numbered 3, after V lost 9 bases and J lost 2 bases. The CDR3 is 13 residues long. Per the germline V gene, CDR1 is ENHRY and CDR2 is SYGVKD.

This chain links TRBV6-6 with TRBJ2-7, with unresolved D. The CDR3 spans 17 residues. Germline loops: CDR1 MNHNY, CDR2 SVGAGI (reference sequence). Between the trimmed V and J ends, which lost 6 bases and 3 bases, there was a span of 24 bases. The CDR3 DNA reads TGTGCCAGCAGGAGCACAGTTTCACGGGTTTTCGACTACGAGCAGTACTTC. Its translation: CASRSTVSRVFDYEQYF.

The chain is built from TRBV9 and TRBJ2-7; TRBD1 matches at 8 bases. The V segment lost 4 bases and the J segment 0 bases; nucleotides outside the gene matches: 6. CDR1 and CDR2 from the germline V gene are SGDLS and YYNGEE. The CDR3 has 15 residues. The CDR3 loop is CASSRDRQDSYEQYF. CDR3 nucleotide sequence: TGTGCCAGCAGCCGGGACAGGCAGGACTCCTACGAGCAGTACTTC.

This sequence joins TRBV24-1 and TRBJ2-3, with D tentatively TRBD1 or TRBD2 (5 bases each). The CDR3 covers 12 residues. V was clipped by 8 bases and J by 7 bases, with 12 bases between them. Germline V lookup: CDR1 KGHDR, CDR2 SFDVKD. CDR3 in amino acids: CATTGDGHTQYF. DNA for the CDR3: TGTGCCACCACCGGGGACGGTCATACGCAGTATTTT.

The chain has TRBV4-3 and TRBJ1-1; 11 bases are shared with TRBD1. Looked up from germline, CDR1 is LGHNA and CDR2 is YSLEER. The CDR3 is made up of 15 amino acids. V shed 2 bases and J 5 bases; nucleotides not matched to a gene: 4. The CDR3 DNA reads TGCGCCAGCAGCCAATGGGGACAGGGGGATACTGAAGCTTTCTTT. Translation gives CASSQWGQGDTEAFF.

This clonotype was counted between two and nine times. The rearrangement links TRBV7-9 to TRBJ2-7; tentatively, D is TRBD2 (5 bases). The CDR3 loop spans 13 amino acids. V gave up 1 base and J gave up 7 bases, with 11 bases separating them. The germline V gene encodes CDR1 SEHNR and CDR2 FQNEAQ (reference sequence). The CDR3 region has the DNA TGTGCCAGCAGCTTAGGGCTACTAGGGGAGCAGTACTTC. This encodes CASSLGLLGEQYF.

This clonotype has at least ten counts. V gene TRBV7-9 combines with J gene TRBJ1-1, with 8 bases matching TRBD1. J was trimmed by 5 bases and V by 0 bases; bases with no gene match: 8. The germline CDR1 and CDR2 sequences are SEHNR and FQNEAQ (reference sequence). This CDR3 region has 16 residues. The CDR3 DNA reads TGTGCCAGCAGCTTAGCCCAGGGGGCATCGAGGACTGAAGCTTTCTTT. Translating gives CASSLAQGASRTEAFF.

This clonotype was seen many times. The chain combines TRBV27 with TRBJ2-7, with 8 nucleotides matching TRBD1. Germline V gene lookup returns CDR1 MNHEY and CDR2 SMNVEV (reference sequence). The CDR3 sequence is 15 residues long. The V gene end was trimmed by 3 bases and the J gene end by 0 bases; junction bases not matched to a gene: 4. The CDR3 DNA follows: TGTGCCAGCAGTTTTTTGGGACAGGTCTCCTACGAGCAGTACTTC. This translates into CASSFLGQVSYEQYF.

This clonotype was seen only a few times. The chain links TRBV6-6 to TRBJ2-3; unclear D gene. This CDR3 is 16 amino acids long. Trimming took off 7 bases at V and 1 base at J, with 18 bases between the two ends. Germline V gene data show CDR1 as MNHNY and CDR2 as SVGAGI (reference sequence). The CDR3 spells CASTVYGGRRTDTQYF. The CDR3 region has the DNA TGTGCCAGCACAGTCTACGGCGGCCGACGCACAGATACGCAGTATTTT.

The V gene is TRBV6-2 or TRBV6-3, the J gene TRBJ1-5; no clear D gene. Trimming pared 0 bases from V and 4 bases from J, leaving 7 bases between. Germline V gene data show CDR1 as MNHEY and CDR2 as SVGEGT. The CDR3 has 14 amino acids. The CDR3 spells CASSYSRLNQPQHF. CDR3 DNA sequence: TGTGCCAGCAGTTACTCGAGGCTAAATCAGCCCCAGCATTTT.

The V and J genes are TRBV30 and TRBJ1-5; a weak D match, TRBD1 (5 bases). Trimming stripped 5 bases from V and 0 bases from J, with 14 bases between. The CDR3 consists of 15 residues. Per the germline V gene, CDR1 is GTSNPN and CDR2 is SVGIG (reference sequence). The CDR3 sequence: CAWGGSGGSNQPQHF. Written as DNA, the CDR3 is TGTGCCTGGGGAGGGTCGGGGGGTAGCAATCAGCCCCAGCATTTT.

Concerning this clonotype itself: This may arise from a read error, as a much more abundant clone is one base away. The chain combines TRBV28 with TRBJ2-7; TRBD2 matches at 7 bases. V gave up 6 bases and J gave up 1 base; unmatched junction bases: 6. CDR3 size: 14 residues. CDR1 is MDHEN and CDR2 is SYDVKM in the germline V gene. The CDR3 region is CASRFQGGSYEQYF. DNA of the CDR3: TGTGCCAGCAGGTTCCAGGGAGGGTCCTACGAGCAGTACTTC.